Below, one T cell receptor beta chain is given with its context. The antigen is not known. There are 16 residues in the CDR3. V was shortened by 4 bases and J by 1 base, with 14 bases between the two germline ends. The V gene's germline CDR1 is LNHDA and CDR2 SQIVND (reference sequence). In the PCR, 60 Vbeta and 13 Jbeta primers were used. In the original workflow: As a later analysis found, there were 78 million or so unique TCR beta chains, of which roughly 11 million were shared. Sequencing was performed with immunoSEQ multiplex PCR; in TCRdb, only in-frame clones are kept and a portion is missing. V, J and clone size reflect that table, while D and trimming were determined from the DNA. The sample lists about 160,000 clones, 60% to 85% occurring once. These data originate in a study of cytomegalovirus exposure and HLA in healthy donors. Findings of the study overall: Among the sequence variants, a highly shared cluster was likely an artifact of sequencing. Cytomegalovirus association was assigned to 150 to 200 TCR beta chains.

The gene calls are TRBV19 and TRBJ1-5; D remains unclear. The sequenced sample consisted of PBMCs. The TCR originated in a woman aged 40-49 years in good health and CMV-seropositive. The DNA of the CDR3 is TGTGCCAGTAGTACCCCGCGGGGAATGAGCAATCAGCCCCAGCATTTT. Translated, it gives CASSTPRGMSNQPQHF.